Each of the 8 T cell receptor beta chains below was sequenced from the same sample in a study of beta chain features in type 1 diabetes. The sequenced template was cDNA made from the entire isolated RNA. Here immunoSEQ multiplex PCR was the method, and the copy in TCRdb shows in-frame clones only, minus some. The sample holds 200,000 to 300,000 clones; 11% to 15% are singletons and the top ten take around 0.03%. Sequenced sample: naive CD4+ T cells from blood. These receptors came from a woman in her 40s in good health.

This clone was observed a handful of times. The chain carries TRBV29-1 and TRBJ2-2; D perhaps matches TRBD2 (7 bases). CDR1 and CDR2 from the germline V gene are SQVTM and ANQGSEA. The CDR3 covers 13 residues. V was pared by 4 bases and J by 4 bases, with 10 bases between. The CDR3 is CSVGEGGTGELFF. The DNA for the CDR3 is TGCAGCGTTGGGGAGGGGGGCACCGGGGAGCTGTTTTTT.

The genes are TRBV7-6 and TRBJ1-5; a weak D match, TRBD1 (5 bases). This CDR3 spans 13 amino acids. V was pared by 3 bases and J by 6 bases, with 9 bases between. The germline CDR1 and CDR2 sequences are SGHVS and FNYEAQ. DNA for the CDR3: TGTGCCAGCAGCTTGTCAGGGCCTCAGCCCCAGCATTTT. Its protein product is CASSLSGPQPQHF. The full variable domain, rest sourced from reference TRBV7-6 and TRBJ1-5, is GAGVSQSPRYKVTKRGQDVALRCDPISGHVSLYWYRQALGQGPEFLTYFNYEAQQDKSGLPNDRFSAERPEGSISTLTIQRTEQRDSAMYRCASSLSGPQPQHFGDGTRLSIL.

The gene calls are TRBV5-6 and TRBJ2-7; TRBD1 matches 7 bases. The CDR3 spans 17 residues. Trimming removed 0 bases from V and 2 bases from J; junction bases left unmatched: 11. Germline V gives CDR1 SGHDT, CDR2 YYEEEE. The CDR3 bases are TGTGCCAGCAGCTTGGGGCAGGACAGGTTCAAAACCTACGAGCAGTACTTC. This translates into CASSLGQDRFKTYEQYF.

The chain links TRBV15 to TRBJ2-3, with 8 bases identical to TRBD2. Germline CDR1 LNHNV, CDR2 YYDKDF (reference sequence). J was trimmed by 3 bases and V by 6 bases; bases with no gene match: 8. The CDR3 is 15 amino acids. DNA of the CDR3: TGTGCCACCAGTGTATTACGGGGGGGGACAGATACGCAGTATTTT. Its translation: CATSVLRGGTDTQYF.

The V call is TRBV2, the J call TRBJ2-5; 8 positions match TRBD1. CDR1 SNHLY and CDR2 FYNNEI come from the germline V gene. This CDR3 region has 13 residues. V was clipped by 6 bases and J by 4 bases; unmatched bases: 4. CDR3 residues: CASRPDRVETQYF. In DNA form, the CDR3 reads TGTGCCAGCAGACCGGACAGGGTAGAGACCCAGTACTTC.

This clone was observed a few times. The chain uses TRBV18 and TRBJ2-1; 10 positions agree with TRBD2. The CDR3 covers 14 residues. V shed 6 bases, J shed 5 bases, and the junction held 4 bases outside the gene matches. Germline assignment: CDR1 KGHSH and CDR2 LQKENI. CDR3 bases: TGTGCCAGCTCCCCCCTAGCGGGGGACAATGAGCAGTTCTTC. It translates to CASSPLAGDNEQFF.

This clone has more than one count but fewer than ten. This chain uses TRBV5-4 with TRBJ2-2, with 9 bases fitting TRBD2. Germline values: CDR1 SGHNT, CDR2 YYREEE (reference sequence). The J segment lost 2 bases and the V segment lost 4 bases, leaving 9 bases of the junction unmatched. The CDR3 contains 17 residues. The CDR3 here is CASSPLAGRPNTGELFF. CDR3 sequence (DNA): TGTGCCAGCAGCCCCCTAGCGGGGCGACCAAACACCGGGGAGCTGTTTTTT. The full variable domain, in which reference TRBV5-4 and TRBJ2-2 provide the parts outside the CDR3, is ETGVTQSPTHLIKTRGQQVTLRCSSQSGHNTVSWYQQALGQGPQFIFQYYREEENGRGNFPPRFSGLQFPNYSSELNVNALELDDSALYLCASSPLAGRPNTGELFFGEGSRLTVL.

This clone was counted a few times. The chain uses TRBV4-2 and TRBJ2-7; perhaps TRBD1 as D (6 bases). The length of the CDR3 is 13 residues. In germline, CDR1 is LGHNA, CDR2 YNFKEQ. V gave up 1 base and J gave up 7 bases, with 11 bases separating them. This CDR3 is CASSQATGREQYF. CDR3 nucleotide sequence: TGTGCCAGCAGCCAAGCTACAGGGCGTGAGCAGTACTTC.